A selection of T cell receptor beta chains follows, all from one sample in a study of shared clonotypes between healthy human individuals. Profiling relied on immunoSEQ multiplex PCR, and the TCRdb table lists in-frame clones only, not all of them. This sample has about 470,000 clones; roughly 77% occur once, and the top ten carry about 13%. Sequencing was performed on PBMCs. These receptors were taken from a woman aged 40 to 49 in good health. Some clones in this sample may be carry-over from other donors' samples. Each CDR3 is given with its conserved first and last residue. D genes are given only for firm matches. Some rows mark clone size as missing; the rest say once, few, many or name a class of expanded clone.

CDR3 DNA	CDR3 protein	D gene	clone size	V gene	J gene
TGTGCCAGTACCCCTGCGGGACACAAGGCTGCTAATGAAAAACTGTTTTTT	CASTPAGHKAANEKLFF	NA	NA	TRBV19	TRBJ1-4
TGTGCCAGCAGTTTCCAGGGAAAGGGGAATCAGCCCCAGCATTTT	CASSFQGKGNQPQHF	NA	once	TRBV28	TRBJ1-5
TGTGCCAGCAGTGAAAAAGCGGGAGGGCCTGAGACCCAGTACTTC	CASSEKAGGPETQYF	TRBD2	many	TRBV6-1	TRBJ2-5
TGCGCCAGCGCTGAGGGGGACAGGGGTTCTGGGGCCAACGTCCTGACTTTC	CASAEGDRGSGANVLTF	TRBD1	NA	TRBV5-1	TRBJ2-6
TGTGCCTGGAGTTCCAGCGGGAGGGCCCAGGAGCAGTACTTC	CAWSSSGRAQEQYF	TRBD2	NA	TRBV30	TRBJ2-7
TGTGCCAGCAGCGTTCTCGGACTAGCGGGAGGGGAGACCCAGTACTTC	CASSVLGLAGGETQYF	TRBD2	NA	TRBV9	TRBJ2-5
TGTGCCAGCAGTTTCCTCCGCTACTCACCCTACGAGCAGTACTTC	CASSFLRYSPYEQYF	NA	many	TRBV11-3	TRBJ2-7
TGCGCCAGCCGAAGGAACGGGGGGCTGGAAGAGACCCAGTACTTC	CASRRNGGLEETQYF	NA	NA	TRBV5-1	TRBJ2-5
TGTGCCAGCAGTTACTCGATAGGAGGGGTCCACGGGGAGCTGTTTTTT	CASSYSIGGVHGELFF	NA	NA	TRBV6-5	TRBJ2-2
TGCGCCAGCACCCCCGGTCTCGGGGTCGCTGAAGCTTTCTTT	CASTPGLGVAEAFF	NA	once	TRBV5-1	TRBJ1-1
TGTGCCAGCAGCCCCGGACTAGCGGAAGAGGGGCAGTACTTC	CASSPGLAEEGQYF	TRBD2	once	TRBV7-2	TRBJ2-7
TGTGCCAGCAGGCCAACAGGGGGCCGTGGAAACACCATATATTTT	CASRPTGGRGNTIYF	TRBD1	NA	TRBV6-5	TRBJ1-3
TGTGCCAGCTTGGCGGGAGGGACCTACAATGAGCAGTTCTTC	CASLAGGTYNEQFF	TRBD2	few	TRBV2	TRBJ2-1
TGTGCCAGCAGCCTAGATGGGGTACTTGACGAGCAGTACTTC	CASSLDGVLDEQYF	NA	few	TRBV7-8	TRBJ2-7
TGTGCCAGCAGCGTTCTCTCGGGGACCGGGGAGCTGTTTTTT	CASSVLSGTGELFF	NA	NA	TRBV9	TRBJ2-2
TGCAGCGTTGAAGAAGCGCACGACTCCTACAATGAGCAGTTCTTC	CSVEEAHDSYNEQFF	NA	NA	TRBV29-1	TRBJ2-1
TGCGCCAGCCGGGGAAGGCAAGTCTACGAGCAGTACTTC	CASRGRQVYEQYF	NA	NA	TRBV10-2	TRBJ2-7
TGTGCCAGTAGTATCCGGGCGGCGGTCTCCTACAATGAGCAGTTCTTC	CASSIRAAVSYNEQFF	NA	once	TRBV19	TRBJ2-1
TGTGCCAGCAGCTCCCTAGCGGCCGGGGAGACCCAGTACTTC	CASSSLAAGETQYF	TRBD2	NA	TRBV11-2	TRBJ2-5
TGTGCCAGCAGCTTACGCGCGGGAGGGCCGTCGGAGACCCAGTACTTC	CASSLRAGGPSETQYF	TRBD2	NA	TRBV13	TRBJ2-5
TGTGCCTGGACCTCTTCCCCGGGGGCAGGGGGCCAGCCCCAGCATTTT	CAWTSSPGAGGQPQHF	TRBD1	NA	TRBV30	TRBJ1-5
TGTGCCAGCAGTGGACAGGGTATTTATCAGCCCCAGCATTTT	CASSGQGIYQPQHF	TRBD1	NA	TRBV2	TRBJ1-5
TGTGCCAGCAGGAAGGGACAGGTTTTATCCTACGAGCAGTACTTC	CASRKGQVLSYEQYF	TRBD1	NA	TRBV2	TRBJ2-7
TGTGCCAGCAACACCGGGACAGGGGGCGAAAAACTGTTTTTT	CASNTGTGGEKLFF	TRBD1	NA	TRBV7-2	TRBJ1-4
TGTGCCAGCAGCAAAAGCGGTAGGAGACAGCAGCCTCCGGCCAACGTCCTGACTTTC	CASSKSGRRQQPPANVLTF	NA	NA	TRBV21-1	TRBJ2-6
TGCATGACCCAACGGGGGGACGGCTACACCTTC	CMTQRGDGYTF	NA	NA	TRBV20-1	TRBJ1-2
TGTGCCAGTAGACTGACAGGGGATAATGAAAAACTGTTTTTT	CASRLTGDNEKLFF	TRBD1	NA	TRBV19	TRBJ1-4
TGTGCCAGCAGCCAAGCGCTAGCGGGTGGAGCAGATACGCAGTATTTT	CASSQALAGGADTQYF	TRBD2	many	TRBV4-2	TRBJ2-3
TGTGCCAGCAGCTTGGGACTAGCGGGCTTCAGCTCCTACGAGCAGTACTTC	CASSLGLAGFSSYEQYF	TRBD2	few	TRBV7-2	TRBJ2-7
TGTGCCAGCACCTCGGGACAGGGGCAAGAGACCCAGTACTTC	CASTSGQGQETQYF	TRBD1	NA	TRBV28	TRBJ2-5
TGTGCCAGCAGCTTCAACAGGGGGCCGAACACCGGGGAGCTGTTTTTT	CASSFNRGPNTGELFF	TRBD1	NA	TRBV11-2	TRBJ2-2
TGTGCCAGCTCACCACAGGGACCAAACTATGGCTACACCTTC	CASSPQGPNYGYTF	NA	NA	TRBV18	TRBJ1-2
TGTGCCAGCTCTCTGGGGGGCCAGGCCCGAAGGGATACGCAGTATTTT	CASSLGGQARRDTQYF	NA	NA	TRBV18	TRBJ2-3
TGTGCCAGCAGACAGGGGACTTCATACGAGCAGTACTTC	CASRQGTSYEQYF	NA	NA	TRBV2	TRBJ2-7
TGTGCCAGCAGCTTAGGGGCCCCAGGGGCCGGGGAGCTGTTTTTT	CASSLGAPGAGELFF	NA	NA	TRBV7-3	TRBJ2-2
TGTGCCAGCAGCTTGGGGTGGGGCGGGGAGCCCACCCGGGAGCTGTTTTTT	CASSLGWGGEPTRELFF	NA	NA	TRBV5-4	TRBJ2-2
TGTGCCAGCAGCGACCCGTCGTATAGGGGGACGGGTGGCTACACCTTC	CASSDPSYRGTGGYTF	NA	once	TRBV9	TRBJ1-2
TGTGCCAGCAGAGGGACTAGCGGGATCTACGAGCAGTACTTC	CASRGTSGIYEQYF	TRBD2	NA	TRBV2	TRBJ2-7
TGTGCCAGCAGCTTAGGCAGGGGGCCCGCGAAGCCCCAGCATTTT	CASSLGRGPAKPQHF	TRBD1	NA	TRBV11-3	TRBJ1-5